The present T cell receptor beta chain was sequenced within a study of blood T cell repertoires in COVID-19. V was cut by 2 bases and J by 8 bases, with 7 bases left in between. Germline V gene data show CDR1 as LNHDA and CDR2 as SQIVND (reference sequence). This CDR3 has 13 amino acids. The table came from immunoSEQ multiplex PCR; TCRdb's copy has only in-frame clones and leaves some out. There are some 210,000 clones in the sample; approximately 82% occur only once, and roughly 2.9% lies in the top ten. Material for sequencing was peripheral blood. V usage is TRBV19 and J usage is TRBJ1-6; tentative D call: TRBD1 (5 bases). The clonotype was recovered from a man aged 45-60 years with active or convalescent COVID-19. The CDR3 bases are TGTGCCAGTAGTATAATCAGGGATTCACCCCTCCACTTT. It specifies CASSIIRDSPLHF.